This entry describes one T cell receptor (beta chain). V was clipped by 5 bases and J by 4 bases; unmatched bases: 3. Germline V gene sequence: CDR1 GTSNPN, CDR2 SVGIG (reference sequence). This CDR3 is 13 amino acids long. The method was immunoSEQ multiplex PCR; TCRdb's version includes in-frame clones alone and lacks a portion of them. Of about 280,000 clones listed, 90% are singletons. The source of the sample is a study of blood T cell repertoires in COVID-19. Sequences were obtained from PBMCs or T cells enriched from blood (not recorded which). This rearrangement joins TRBV30 to TRBJ1-5, with 9 bases aligning to TRBD1. The sequence was collected from a young woman with acute COVID-19. The CDR3 is CAWDRGMNQPQHF. The CDR3 DNA reads TGTGCCTGGGACAGGGGGATGAATCAGCCCCAGCATTTT.